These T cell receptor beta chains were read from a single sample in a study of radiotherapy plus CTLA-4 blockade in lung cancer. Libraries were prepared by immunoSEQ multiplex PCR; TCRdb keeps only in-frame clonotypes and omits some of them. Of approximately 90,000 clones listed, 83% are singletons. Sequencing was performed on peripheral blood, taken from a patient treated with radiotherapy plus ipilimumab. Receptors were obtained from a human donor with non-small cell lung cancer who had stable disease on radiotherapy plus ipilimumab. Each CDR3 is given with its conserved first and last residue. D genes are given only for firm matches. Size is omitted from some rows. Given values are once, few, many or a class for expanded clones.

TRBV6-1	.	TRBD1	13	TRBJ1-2	TGTGCCAGCCATAGGGGACAGGGATTTGGCTACACCTTC	CASHRGQGFGYTF
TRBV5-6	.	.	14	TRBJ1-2	TGTGCCAGCAGACAGCGGGGGTCTAACTATGGCTACACCTTC	CASRQRGSNYGYTF
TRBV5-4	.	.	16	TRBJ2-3	TGTGCCAGCAGCCAAGGGGGAGCGGCAGGCACAGATACGCAGTATTTT	CASSQGGAAGTDTQYF
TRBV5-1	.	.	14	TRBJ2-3	TGCGCCAGCAAAGAGGGGGGCGGGCTAGATACGCAGTATTTT	CASKEGGGLDTQYF
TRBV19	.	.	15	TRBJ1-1	TGTGCCAGTAGTCTCTGGACCGCGGTGAACACTGAAGCTTTCTTT	CASSLWTAVNTEAFF
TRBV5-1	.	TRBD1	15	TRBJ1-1	TGCGCCAGCAGCCAATACAGGGGAGGGGACACTGAAGCTTTCTTT	CASSQYRGGDTEAFF
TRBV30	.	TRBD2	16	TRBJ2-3	TGTGCCTGGAGTGTAAACCCAGCGGGAGTAACAGATACGCAGTATTTT	CAWSVNPAGVTDTQYF
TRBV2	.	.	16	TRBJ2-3	TGTGCCAGCGGGGAATGGCCCACTGCTAACACAGATACGCAGTATTTT	CASGEWPTANTDTQYF
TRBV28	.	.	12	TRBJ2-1	TGTGCCAGCAGCTTATGGTCCAATGAGCAGTTCTTC	CASSLWSNEQFF
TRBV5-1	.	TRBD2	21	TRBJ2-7	TGCGCCAGCAGCTTGAGCTACGGCAAAACCGGGACTAGCGTGAGAGGATACGAGCAGTACTTC	CASSLSYGKTGTSVRGYEQYF
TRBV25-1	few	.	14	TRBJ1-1	TGTGCCAGCGCGGAGATGGGGGGTGGCACTGAAGCTTTCTTT	CASAEMGGGTEAFF
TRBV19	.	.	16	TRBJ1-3	TGTGCCAGTAGTCGGCCGGTGGGCAGGGCTGGAAACACCATATATTTT	CASSRPVGRAGNTIYF
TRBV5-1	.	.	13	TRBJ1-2	TGCGCCAGCAGCTTGAAGGAAAACTATGGCTACACCTTC	CASSLKENYGYTF
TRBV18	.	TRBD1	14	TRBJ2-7	TGTGCCAGCTCACGATCGGGACAGGGGCGCGAGCAGTACTTC	CASSRSGQGREQYF
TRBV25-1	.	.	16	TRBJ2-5	TGTGCCAGCAGTGACTCCTCGACAGGTCGACGCGAGACCCAGTACTTC	CASSDSSTGRRETQYF
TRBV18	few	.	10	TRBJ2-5	TGTGCCAGCTCAGAAGAGACCCAGTACTTC	CASSEETQYF
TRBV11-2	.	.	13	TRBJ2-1	TGTGCCAGCAGCTTAGTAAGGCAGGTAGAGCAGTTCTTC	CASSLVRQVEQFF
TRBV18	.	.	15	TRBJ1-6	TGTGCCAGCTCACCGAGGGATATTACTAATTCACCCCTCCACTTT	CASSPRDITNSPLHF
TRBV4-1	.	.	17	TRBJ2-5	TGCGCCAGCAGCCCGACGACAGCTCTCACCACCCAAGAGACCCAGTACTTC	CASSPTTALTTQETQYF
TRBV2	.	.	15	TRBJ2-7	TGTGCCAGCAGGACGATCGGGACACCCACCTACGAGCAGTACTTC	CASRTIGTPTYEQYF
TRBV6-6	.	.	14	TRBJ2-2	TGTGCCAGCAGTATCGGGACGGCGACCGGGGAGCTGTTTTTT	CASSIGTATGELFF
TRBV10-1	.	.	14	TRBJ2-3	TGCGCCAGCAGTGAGTCGGTAGAGACAGATACGCAGTATTTT	CASSESVETDTQYF
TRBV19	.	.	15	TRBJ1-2	TGTGCCAGTAGTCGGACAGTCCAGGCGGACTATGGCTACACCTTC	CASSRTVQADYGYTF
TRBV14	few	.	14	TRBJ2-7	TGTGCCAGCAGCCGACAGATAACCTCCTACGAGCAGTACTTC	CASSRQITSYEQYF
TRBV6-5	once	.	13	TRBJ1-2	TGTGCCAGCAGGCGGACGGAATGGTCGGGCTACACCTTC	CASRRTEWSGYTF
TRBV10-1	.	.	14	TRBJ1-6	TGCGCCAGCAGCCGGGACCTCTATAATTCACCCCTCCACTTT	CASSRDLYNSPLHF
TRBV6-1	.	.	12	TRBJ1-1	TGTGCCAGCAACTCAGGTTTACCTGAAGCTTTCTTT	CASNSGLPEAFF
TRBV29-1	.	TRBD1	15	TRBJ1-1	TGCAGCGTCGGGGGACAGGGGGCCATGAACACTGAAGCTTTCTTT	CSVGGQGAMNTEAFF
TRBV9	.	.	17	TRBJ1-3	TGTGCCAGCAGCGTAGGGGGAGGGGCCCTGTCTGGAAACACCATATATTTT	CASSVGGGALSGNTIYF
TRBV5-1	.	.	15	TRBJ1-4	TGCGCCAGCAGCTTCTCCGGGGACGGAAATGAAAAACTGTTTTTT	CASSFSGDGNEKLFF
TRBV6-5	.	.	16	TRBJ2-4	TGTGCCAGCAGTTCTCGGGTAACGGTAGCCAAAAACATTCAGTACTTC	CASSSRVTVAKNIQYF
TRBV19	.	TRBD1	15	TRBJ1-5	TGTGCCAGTAGTATGGGGACAGTCAGCAATCAGCCCCAGCATTTT	CASSMGTVSNQPQHF
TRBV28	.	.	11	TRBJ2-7	TGTGCCAGCAGTTTTGGGAACGAGCAGTACTTC	CASSFGNEQYF
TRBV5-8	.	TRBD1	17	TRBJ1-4	TGTGCCAGCAGCCATACTAACAGGGGGAGGACTAATGAAAAACTGTTTTTT	CASSHTNRGRTNEKLFF
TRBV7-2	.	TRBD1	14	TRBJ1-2	TGTGCCAGCAGCAGGGGACAGGGGGCGGTTGGCTACACCTTC	CASSRGQGAVGYTF
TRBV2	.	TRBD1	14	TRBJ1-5	TGTGCCAGCAGGTCCCAGGGGGACCAAGAGCCCCAGCATTTT	CASRSQGDQEPQHF
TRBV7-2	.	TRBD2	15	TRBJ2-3	TGTGCCAGCAGCTTACTAGCGGGAGAGGGAAATACGCAGTATTTT	CASSLLAGEGNTQYF
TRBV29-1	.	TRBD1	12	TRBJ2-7	TGCAGCGTCCGGACAGGGGGCGCCGAGCAGTACTTC	CSVRTGGAEQYF
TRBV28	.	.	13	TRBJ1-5	TGTGCCAGCAGTTTAGCTGGAGGTCAGCCCCAGCATTTT	CASSLAGGQPQHF
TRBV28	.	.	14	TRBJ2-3	TGTGCCAGCAGTTTATTTCCTAGCGAGGGTACGCAGTATTTT	CASSLFPSEGTQYF
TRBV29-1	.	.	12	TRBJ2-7	TGCAGCGTTGTTCAGGGGCGCTACGAGCAGTACTTC	CSVVQGRYEQYF
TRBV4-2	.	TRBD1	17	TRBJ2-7	TGTGCCAGCAGCCAAGATGGACAGGGGGAGGGTTCCTACGAGCAGTACTTC	CASSQDGQGEGSYEQYF
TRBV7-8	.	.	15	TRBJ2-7	TGTGCCAGCAGCTCCCAAGGCGGGGCCCGCTACGAGCAGTACTTC	CASSSQGGARYEQYF
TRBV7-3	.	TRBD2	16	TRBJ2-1	TGTGCCAGCAGCTTAAGACTAGCGGGCATCTACAATGAGCAGTTCTTC	CASSLRLAGIYNEQFF
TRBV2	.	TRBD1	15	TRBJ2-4	TGTGCCAGCAGTCGACAGGGGGCGGTGGGTGACATTCAGTACTTC	CASSRQGAVGDIQYF
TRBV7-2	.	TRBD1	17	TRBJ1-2	TGTGCCAGCAGCTTAGCCCCGGGACAGGGCGGGAGCTATGGCTACACCTTC	CASSLAPGQGGSYGYTF